Listed below are T cell receptor beta chains from one sample, sequenced in a study of CD8 T cells in Susac syndrome. TCRdb re-analysed the immunoSEQ multiplex PCR reads in MiXCR, keeping a single row per CDR3 protein. The sample has 300,000 or so distinct CDR3 sequences; just over 90% are singletons. Material for sequencing was CD4+ T cells from PBMCs. The receptor set was obtained from a human donor with multiple sclerosis. Each CDR3 is given with its conserved first and last residue. A D gene is named only where the DNA matches it firmly. Size values are once, few and many counts, or a class for expanded clones, and some rows have none.

>NA|TRBV6-5|TRBJ1-2|NA
CASSYDGTGGYTF
TGTGCCAGCAGTTACGATGGGACCGGGGGCTACACCTTC
>NA|TRBV7-2|TRBJ2-5|NA
CASSSGHLKETQYF
TGTGCCAGCAGCTCGGGTCACCTCAAGGAGACCCAGTACTTC
>NA|TRBV20-1|TRBJ2-5|NA
CSASPARAVLQETQYF
TGCAGTGCTAGCCCCGCACGAGCAGTCCTTCAAGAGACCCAGTACTTC
>TRBD1|TRBV2|TRBJ2-3|NA
CASWNGQGVRTDTQYF
TGTGCCAGCTGGAACGGACAGGGGGTCAGAACAGATACGCAGTATTTT
>TRBD2|TRBV9|TRBJ2-1|NA
CASSVEASGTKYNEQFF
TGTGCCAGCAGCGTAGAGGCTAGCGGGACCAAATACAATGAGCAGTTCTTC
>TRBD1|TRBV27|TRBJ2-7|NA
CASRVDRAPSYEQYF
TGTGCCAGCAGAGTGGACAGGGCCCCCTCCTACGAGCAGTACTTC
>TRBD2|TRBV27|TRBJ2-7|NA
CASSSLTSGREEQYF
TGTGCCAGCAGTTCGTTAACTAGCGGGAGAGAAGAGCAGTACTTC
>TRBD2|TRBV11-2|TRBJ2-1|once
CASSSWTSGRARRTNNEQFF
TGTGCCAGCAGCTCATGGACTAGCGGGAGGGCCAGACGGACGAACAATGAGCAGTTCTTC
>NA|TRBV9|TRBJ2-7|NA
CASSPFPENINEQYF
TGTGCCAGCAGCCCCTTCCCGGAGAATATCAACGAGCAGTACTTC
>NA|TRBV11-2|TRBJ2-3|NA
CASTGADTQYF
TGTGCCAGTACTGGGGCAGATACGCAGTATTTT
>TRBD1|TRBV24-1|TRBJ2-2|NA
CATSGSRGRSPNTGELFF
TGTGCCACCAGTGGTAGCAGGGGGCGCTCCCCGAACACCGGGGAGCTGTTTTTT
>TRBD2|TRBV27|TRBJ2-7|NA
CASSLYPSGGSYEQYF
TGTGCCAGCAGTTTATATCCTAGCGGGGGATCCTACGAGCAGTACTTC
>NA|TRBV11-1|TRBJ2-7|NA
CASSPDRLDEQYF
TGTGCCAGCAGCCCCGACAGGCTCGACGAGCAGTACTTC
>TRBD1|TRBV29-1|TRBJ1-2|NA
CSVEADRFAGGYTF
TGCAGCGTTGAAGCGGACAGGTTTGCTGGGGGCTACACCTTC
>NA|TRBV11-3|TRBJ1-2|NA
CASSLNPPGAGMSGYTF
TGTGCCAGCAGCTTAAACCCGCCGGGGGCGGGGATGAGTGGCTACACCTTC
>NA|TRBV12-3/TRBV12-4|TRBJ2-5|NA
CASSSYGARGETQYF
TGTGCCAGCAGTTCTTACGGGGCCCGCGGGGAGACCCAGTACTTC
>NA|TRBV5-1|TRBJ1-4|NA
CASSYRGDGNEKLFF
TGCGCCAGCAGCTACCGAGGGGACGGTAATGAAAAACTGTTTTTT
>TRBD1|TRBV5-4|TRBJ2-1|NA
CASSRDSYEQFF
TGTGCCAGCAGCCGGGACAGCTATGAGCAGTTCTTC
>TRBD1|TRBV7-3|TRBJ2-2|once
CAGITGARNTGELFF
TGTGCCGGGATAACAGGGGCCCGGAACACCGGGGAGCTGTTTTTT
>NA|TRBV29-1|TRBJ1-1|NA
CSVEVSTPLRAFF
TGCAGCGTTGAAGTTTCGACCCCTCTGAGAGCTTTCTTT
>NA|TRBV18|TRBJ2-7|NA
CASSPDLTASYEQYF
TGTGCCAGCTCACCAGATTTGACAGCAAGCTACGAGCAGTACTTC
>NA|TRBV11-1|TRBJ1-1|NA
CASSLDLRQAVSKGEAFF
TGTGCCAGCAGCTTAGACCTTAGGCAGGCCGTCTCGAAGGGTGAAGCTTTCTTT
>NA|TRBV5-1|TRBJ2-2|NA
CASSLDFANTGELFF
TGCGCCAGCAGCCTCGACTTTGCGAACACCGGGGAGCTGTTTTTT
>TRBD1|TRBV5-1|TRBJ1-6|NA
CASSIGTGGPLILHF
TGCGCCAGCAGCATTGGGACAGGGGGCCCCCTTATTCTCCACTTT
>TRBD1|TRBV2|TRBJ2-7|NA
CASSADRTPNYEQYF
TGTGCCAGCAGCGCGGACAGGACACCCAATTACGAGCAGTACTTC
>NA|TRBV19|TRBJ1-3|NA
CASSWGGSGNTIYF
TGTGCCAGTAGTTGGGGCGGTTCTGGAAACACCATATATTTT
>TRBD1|TRBV12-3/TRBV12-4|TRBJ1-2|NA
CASSTTGGLGYTF
TGTGCCAGCAGTACGACAGGGGGCCTTGGCTACACCTTC
>TRBD2|TRBV24-1|TRBJ2-1|NA
CATSDEAGGRSSYNEQFF
TGTGCCACCAGTGATGAAGCGGGGGGTCGGAGCTCCTACAATGAGCAGTTCTTC
>NA|TRBV20-1|TRBJ1-3|NA
CSASRHENTIYF
TGCAGTGCTTCTCGACATGAGAACACCATATATTTT
>NA|TRBV29-1|TRBJ1-4|NA
CSVEGRGGEKLFF
TGCAGCGTTGAAGGGCGGGGGGGAGAAAAACTGTTTTTT
>NA|TRBV29-1|TRBJ2-1|NA
CSAGQDGNEQFF
TGCAGCGCGGGACAAGACGGCAATGAGCAGTTCTTC
>NA|TRBV2|TRBJ1-1|once
CASSFRRPGAFF
TGTGCCAGCAGTTTCAGACGTCCAGGAGCTTTCTTT
>TRBD2|TRBV6-2/TRBV6-3|TRBJ2-3|NA
CASTLLAGVSTDTQYF
TGTGCCAGCACCCTACTAGCGGGGGTGAGCACAGATACGCAGTATTTT
>NA|TRBV12-5|TRBJ2-3|NA
CASVRWDTQYF
TGTGCTAGTGTAAGGTGGGATACGCAGTATTTT
>NA|TRBV20-1|TRBJ1-1|NA
CSARRGAQSTEAFF
TGCAGTGCTAGAAGGGGGGCCCAATCCACTGAAGCTTTCTTT
>NA|TRBV15|TRBJ2-4|once
CATSRGGGLAKNIQYF
TGTGCCACCAGCAGAGGAGGGGGATTAGCCAAAAACATTCAGTACTTC
>TRBD2|TRBV6-1|TRBJ2-1|NA
CATTTSGEYNEQFF
TGTGCCACCACAACTAGCGGGGAATACAATGAGCAGTTCTTC
>NA|TRBV5-1|TRBJ2-1|NA
CASSLRQSNEQFF
TGCGCCAGCAGCTTACGACAGAGCAATGAGCAGTTCTTC
>NA|TRBV29-1|TRBJ2-1|NA
CSVGQNEQFF
TGCAGCGTTGGCCAGAATGAGCAGTTCTTC
>NA|TRBV7-8|TRBJ2-3|NA
CASSPRRGGSADTQYF
TGTGCCAGCAGCCCCCGGCGGGGTGGTTCAGCAGATACGCAGTATTTT
>NA|TRBV19|TRBJ1-1|NA
CASSTPGGRTEAFF
TGTGCCAGTAGTACCCCGGGCGGACGGACTGAAGCTTTCTTT
>NA|TRBV7-2|TRBJ2-2|few
CASSLAAVNTGELFF
TGTGCCAGCAGCTTAGCTGCTGTGAACACCGGGGAGCTGTTTTTT
>TRBD2|TRBV6-1|TRBJ2-3|once
CASSEAIAGGGTDTQYF
TGTGCCAGCAGTGAAGCTATAGCGGGAGGGGGCACAGATACGCAGTATTTT
>NA|TRBV18|TRBJ1-1|NA
CASSPSTWQNTEAFF
TGTGCCAGCTCACCTTCCACGTGGCAGAACACTGAAGCTTTCTTT
>NA|TRBV11-1|TRBJ1-1|NA
CASSSSPMNTEAFF
TGTGCCAGCAGCTCCTCTCCCATGAACACTGAAGCTTTCTTT
>NA|TRBV20-1|TRBJ1-1|NA
CSASDRYTEAFF
TGCAGTGCGTCGGACAGATACACTGAAGCTTTCTTT
>NA|TRBV4-2|TRBJ2-1|NA
CASSQDRARTPNNEQFF
TGTGCCAGCAGCCAAGATCGGGCCCGTACACCAAACAATGAGCAGTTCTTC
>NA|TRBV3-1|TRBJ2-2|NA
CASSHLSRAGSGELFF
TGTGCCAGCAGCCATTTGTCTAGAGCGGGCTCCGGGGAGCTGTTTTTT
>NA|TRBV19|TRBJ1-1|NA
CASRDPGGMNTEAFF
TGTGCCAGTAGGGATCCGGGGGGCATGAACACTGAAGCTTTCTTT
>NA|TRBV5-1|TRBJ1-2|NA
CASSLAWAGGYGYTF
TGCGCCAGCAGCTTGGCTTGGGCAGGAGGCTATGGCTACACCTTC
>NA|TRBV20-1|TRBJ1-1|NA
CSGRRDMNTEAFF
TGCAGTGGGAGGAGGGATATGAACACTGAAGCTTTCTTT
>NA|TRBV3-1|TRBJ2-1|NA
CASSPLRGNSYNEQFF
TGTGCCAGCAGCCCCCTGCGGGGCAACTCCTACAATGAGCAGTTCTTC
>NA|TRBV7-9|TRBJ1-4|NA
CASRPDVATNEKLFF
TGTGCCAGCAGGCCGGACGTCGCAACTAATGAAAAACTGTTTTTT
>NA|TRBV10-3|TRBJ1-1|NA
CAISNRGGDETEAFF
TGTGCCATCAGCAACCGAGGGGGGGATGAGACTGAAGCTTTCTTT
>NA|TRBV7-2|TRBJ1-4|NA
CASSPFNGGEKLFF
TGTGCCAGCAGCCCTTTTAACGGTGGGGAAAAACTGTTTTTT
>NA|TRBV14|TRBJ2-1|once
CASSPDTRYNEQFF
TGTGCCAGCAGCCCCGACACGCGCTACAATGAGCAGTTCTTC
>NA|TRBV6-1|TRBJ2-4|NA
CASSRAPGERGKNIQYF
TGTGCCAGCAGCCGGGCACCGGGCGAACGAGGCAAAAACATTCAGTACTTC
>NA|TRBV12-5|TRBJ1-1|NA
CASKWGERNTEAFF
TGTGCTAGTAAGTGGGGGGAGAGGAACACTGAAGCTTTCTTT
>NA|TRBV6-1|TRBJ2-5|NA
CASSEGSGVKTQYF
TGTGCCAGCAGTGAAGGGTCAGGGGTGAAGACCCAGTACTTC
>NA|TRBV7-8|TRBJ2-5|NA
CASEGVQETQYF
TGTGCCAGCGAGGGGGTCCAAGAGACCCAGTACTTC